The rows below give T cell receptor beta chains drawn from one sample of a study of T cells in Graves' hyperthyroidism and ophthalmopathy. Via MiXCR, TCRdb re-called the multiplex PCR reads, giving one row per CDR3 protein. The sample shows more than 500,000 distinct CDR3 sequences, about 16% of them seen only once. The source material was blood. The receptors originated from a woman under 40 with Graves' ophthalmopathy. Each CDR3 is given with its conserved first and last residue. The D gene is left open where the match is weak. Clone size is not always given. Where it is, it says once, few, many or a class for expanded clones.

V gene: TRBV10-3
clone size: many
D gene: TRBD1
J gene: TRBJ2-5
CDR3 DNA: TGTGCCAAGCTCGACAGGGAGTACCAAGAGACCCAGTACTTC
CDR3 protein: CAKLDREYQETQYF

V gene: TRBV6-5
clone size: NA
D gene: NA
J gene: TRBJ1-1
CDR3 DNA: TGTGCCAGCAGTTACACGGGGGCGGAAGAGGACACTGAAGCTTTCTTT
CDR3 protein: CASSYTGAEEDTEAFF

V gene: TRBV10-1
clone size: many
D gene: TRBD1
J gene: TRBJ2-1
CDR3 DNA: TGCGCCAGCAGTGGGGGACAGGGGGTAGGTGAGCAGTTCTTC
CDR3 protein: CASSGGQGVGEQFF

V gene: TRBV2
clone size: many
D gene: TRBD1
J gene: TRBJ2-7
CDR3 DNA: TGTGCCAGCAGTAGACAGGGGAGCTCCTACGAGCAGTACTTC
CDR3 protein: CASSRQGSSYEQYF

V gene: TRBV28
clone size: many
D gene: NA
J gene: TRBJ2-2
CDR3 DNA: TGTGCCAGCAGTCCATCCGGGACCACCGGGGAGCTGTTTTTT
CDR3 protein: CASSPSGTTGELFF

V gene: TRBV28
clone size: many
D gene: TRBD2
J gene: TRBJ2-7
CDR3 DNA: TGTGCCAGCAGTCCTCCGGGACTAGCGGACGAGCAGTACTTC
CDR3 protein: CASSPPGLADEQYF

V gene: TRBV27
clone size: few
D gene: NA
J gene: TRBJ1-2
CDR3 DNA: TGTGCCAGCAGCTTTAGCCTCACCCGGGGAAGGAACTATGGCTACACCTTC
CDR3 protein: CASSFSLTRGRNYGYTF

V gene: TRBV20-1
clone size: NA
D gene: TRBD2
J gene: TRBJ2-7
CDR3 DNA: TGCAGTGCTAGGGGACTAGCGGGAGGGGTTTCCCACGAGCAGTACTTC
CDR3 protein: CSARGLAGGVSHEQYF

V gene: TRBV20-1
clone size: many
D gene: NA
J gene: TRBJ1-4
CDR3 DNA: TGCAGTGCTACCGCTAAGGGGCGGCTTGAAAAACTGTTTTTT
CDR3 protein: CSATAKGRLEKLFF

V gene: TRBV6-2/TRBV6-3
clone size: few
D gene: TRBD2
J gene: TRBJ2-7
CDR3 DNA: TGTGCCAGCAAAGGGACTAGCGGGTACGAGCAGTACTTC
CDR3 protein: CASKGTSGYEQYF

V gene: TRBV28
clone size: few
D gene: NA
J gene: TRBJ2-5
CDR3 DNA: TGTGCCAGCAGTTTAAGGGGGACGCAGCAAGAGACCCAGTACTTC
CDR3 protein: CASSLRGTQQETQYF

V gene: TRBV6-1
clone size: NA
D gene: NA
J gene: TRBJ2-1
CDR3 DNA: TGTGCCAGCAGCCTCCATTTGGCCGATTCCTACAATGAGCAGTTCTTC
CDR3 protein: CASSLHLADSYNEQFF

V gene: TRBV15
clone size: few
D gene: TRBD2
J gene: TRBJ2-7
CDR3 DNA: TGTGCCACCAGCAGAGGGACTAGATACGAGCAGTACTTC
CDR3 protein: CATSRGTRYEQYF

V gene: TRBV7-2
clone size: NA
D gene: NA
J gene: TRBJ2-7
CDR3 DNA: TGTGCCAGCAGTTTTGGACCCGGAAGCTCCTACGAGCAGTACTTC
CDR3 protein: CASSFGPGSSYEQYF

V gene: TRBV27
clone size: few
D gene: TRBD1
J gene: TRBJ2-6
CDR3 DNA: TGTGCCAGCAGTTTCGTTATGGGACAGGGAAGCTCTGGGGCCAACGTCCTGACTTTC
CDR3 protein: CASSFVMGQGSSGANVLTF

V gene: TRBV30
clone size: many
D gene: NA
J gene: TRBJ2-7
CDR3 DNA: TGTGCCTGGAGCAAGACCGGGTTGGAGCAGTACTTC
CDR3 protein: CAWSKTGLEQYF

V gene: TRBV6-1
clone size: few
D gene: TRBD1
J gene: TRBJ1-2
CDR3 DNA: TGTGCCAGCACCGGACAGGGGTTTGGCTACACCTTC
CDR3 protein: CASTGQGFGYTF

V gene: TRBV5-1
clone size: many
D gene: NA
J gene: TRBJ2-5
CDR3 DNA: TGCGCCAGCAGCACGGGGACTTGGGGGTCGGCCCGGACCCAGTACTTC
CDR3 protein: CASSTGTWGSARTQYF

V gene: TRBV4-3
clone size: NA
D gene: NA
J gene: TRBJ2-7
CDR3 DNA: TGCGCCAGCAGCCAAGATTGGGCACGGGCGTACGAGCAGTACTTC
CDR3 protein: CASSQDWARAYEQYF

V gene: TRBV2
clone size: many
D gene: NA
J gene: TRBJ1-1
CDR3 DNA: TGTGCCTCCCACGACGGGCGTAGGACTGAAGCTTTCTTT
CDR3 protein: CASHDGRRTEAFF

V gene: TRBV6-5
clone size: few
D gene: TRBD2
J gene: TRBJ2-7
CDR3 DNA: TGTGCCAGCAGTTACCGACTAGCTCCTGAGCAGTACTTC
CDR3 protein: CASSYRLAPEQYF

V gene: TRBV24-1
clone size: many
D gene: TRBD2
J gene: TRBJ2-1
CDR3 DNA: TGTGCCACCAGTGATTTGCAGTTAGCGGGGGACAATGAGCAGTTCTTC
CDR3 protein: CATSDLQLAGDNEQFF

V gene: TRBV3-2
clone size: few
D gene: NA
J gene: TRBJ2-2
CDR3 DNA: TGTGCCAGCAGCCACAGACAGGGCTTGGACACCGGGGAGCTGTTTTTT
CDR3 protein: CASSHRQGLDTGELFF

V gene: TRBV7-6
clone size: NA
D gene: TRBD2
J gene: TRBJ2-2
CDR3 DNA: TGTGCCACCTCGGGACTAGCGGGAGCGGGGGCCGGGGAGCTGTTTTTT
CDR3 protein: CATSGLAGAGAGELFF

V gene: TRBV6-2/TRBV6-3
clone size: NA
D gene: NA
J gene: TRBJ2-7
CDR3 DNA: TGTGCCAGCAGTTACTTTATCGCAGGAACCTACGAGCAGTACTTC
CDR3 protein: CASSYFIAGTYEQYF

V gene: TRBV24-1
clone size: few
D gene: NA
J gene: TRBJ1-2
CDR3 DNA: TGTGCCACCAGTGACCCCGGGTCTTCTTATAACTATGGCTACACCTTC
CDR3 protein: CATSDPGSSYNYGYTF

V gene: TRBV6-1
clone size: few
D gene: NA
J gene: TRBJ2-3
CDR3 DNA: TGTGCCAGCAGCCTAGACCGGGAGCACAACACAGATACGCAGTATTTT
CDR3 protein: CASSLDREHNTDTQYF

V gene: TRBV9
clone size: NA
D gene: TRBD2
J gene: TRBJ2-6
CDR3 DNA: TGTGCCAGCAGCGTTCAGCGGGAGGGCCGCTCTGGGGCCAACGTCCTGACTTTC
CDR3 protein: CASSVQREGRSGANVLTF

V gene: TRBV20-1
clone size: many
D gene: NA
J gene: TRBJ2-2
CDR3 DNA: TGCAGTGCTAGAACTGCAGGGACCACCGGGGAGCTGTTTTTT
CDR3 protein: CSARTAGTTGELFF

V gene: TRBV28
clone size: many
D gene: TRBD1
J gene: TRBJ2-7
CDR3 DNA: TGTGCCAGCAGTGTCGGGACAGGGGCATACGAGCAGTACTTC
CDR3 protein: CASSVGTGAYEQYF

V gene: TRBV29-1
clone size: few
D gene: NA
J gene: TRBJ2-3
CDR3 DNA: TGCAGCGTTGTGTGGGCAGATACGCAGTATTTT
CDR3 protein: CSVVWADTQYF

V gene: TRBV3-1
clone size: many
D gene: TRBD2
J gene: TRBJ2-3
CDR3 DNA: TGTGCCAGCAGCCTACAGGCGGGACTAGCGGGAGATACGCAGTATTTT
CDR3 protein: CASSLQAGLAGDTQYF

V gene: TRBV29-1
clone size: few
D gene: NA
J gene: TRBJ2-7
CDR3 DNA: TGCAGCGTTATACCGGGACAGGGTACTCCGGGACTAGGGTACGAGCAGTACTTC
CDR3 protein: CSVIPGQGTPGLGYEQYF

V gene: TRBV12-3/TRBV12-4
clone size: few
D gene: NA
J gene: TRBJ2-1
CDR3 DNA: TGTGCCCGCAGTTTAAACTTCAATGAGCAGTTCTTC
CDR3 protein: CARSLNFNEQFF

V gene: TRBV20-1
clone size: NA
D gene: NA
J gene: TRBJ2-1
CDR3 DNA: TGCAGTGCTAGAGATCTAGTAGCGGCCTACAATGAGCAGTTCTTC
CDR3 protein: CSARDLVAAYNEQFF

V gene: TRBV12-3/TRBV12-4
clone size: many
D gene: NA
J gene: TRBJ2-5
CDR3 DNA: TGTGCCAGCAGTTTCCGACTCCAAGAGACCCAGTACTTC
CDR3 protein: CASSFRLQETQYF

V gene: TRBV27
clone size: many
D gene: NA
J gene: TRBJ2-1
CDR3 DNA: TGTGCCAGCAGTTTAGTACAGAAATACAATGAGCAGTTCTTC
CDR3 protein: CASSLVQKYNEQFF

V gene: TRBV11-3
clone size: few
D gene: NA
J gene: TRBJ2-1
CDR3 DNA: TGTGCCAGCAGCTTAGGTGACGAGAATGAGCAGTTCTTC
CDR3 protein: CASSLGDENEQFF

V gene: TRBV12-3/TRBV12-4
clone size: NA
D gene: NA
J gene: TRBJ2-7
CDR3 DNA: TGTGCCAGCAGGGACTTCGACGAGCAGTACTTC
CDR3 protein: CASRDFDEQYF

V gene: TRBV7-9
clone size: many
D gene: NA
J gene: TRBJ2-7
CDR3 DNA: TGTGCCAGCGCAAAATACACAGGGGGGGACTACGAGCAGTACTTC
CDR3 protein: CASAKYTGGDYEQYF

V gene: TRBV5-5
clone size: many
D gene: TRBD2
J gene: TRBJ2-7
CDR3 DNA: TGTGCCAGCAGCCTGTTCAACCTAGCGGGAGGGAACTACGAGCAGTACTTC
CDR3 protein: CASSLFNLAGGNYEQYF

V gene: TRBV28
clone size: few
D gene: NA
J gene: TRBJ1-5
CDR3 DNA: TGTGCCAGCAGGCACAGGGAGCCCCAGCATTTT
CDR3 protein: CASRHREPQHF

V gene: TRBV28
clone size: NA
D gene: TRBD1
J gene: TRBJ2-1
CDR3 DNA: TGTGCCAGCAGTTTCTATGGGGACAGGGGGTTCAATGAGCAGTTCTTC
CDR3 protein: CASSFYGDRGFNEQFF

V gene: TRBV7-8
clone size: NA
D gene: TRBD2
J gene: TRBJ2-1
CDR3 DNA: TGTGCCAGCAGCTTACGGGGACTAGCGGTAAATGAGCAGTTCTTC
CDR3 protein: CASSLRGLAVNEQFF

V gene: TRBV18
clone size: many
D gene: NA
J gene: TRBJ2-3
CDR3 DNA: TGTGCCAGCTCACCGGGACGGAGCACAGATACGCAGTATTTT
CDR3 protein: CASSPGRSTDTQYF

V gene: TRBV20-1
clone size: many
D gene: TRBD2
J gene: TRBJ2-5
CDR3 DNA: TGCAGTGCTAGAGATTCTTCCGGACTAGCGGGAGGAGAGACCCAGTACTTC
CDR3 protein: CSARDSSGLAGGETQYF

V gene: TRBV11-2
clone size: many
D gene: NA
J gene: TRBJ1-2
CDR3 DNA: TGTGCCAGCAGGACATGGGGAAACAGGGACGAGGACTATGGCTACACCTTC
CDR3 protein: CASRTWGNRDEDYGYTF

V gene: TRBV24-1
clone size: many
D gene: NA
J gene: TRBJ2-1
CDR3 DNA: TGTGCCACCAGTGACCGGGGGACGGCTTACAATGAGCAGTTCTTC
CDR3 protein: CATSDRGTAYNEQFF

V gene: TRBV7-8
clone size: few
D gene: TRBD2
J gene: TRBJ2-7
CDR3 DNA: TGTGCCAGCAGGTCGCTAGCGGGAGGGGAGTACGAGCAGTACTTC
CDR3 protein: CASRSLAGGEYEQYF

V gene: TRBV5-5
clone size: few
D gene: TRBD1
J gene: TRBJ1-6
CDR3 DNA: TGTGCCAGCAGGAGATCCTTCTCAATACGAGGACAGGGCATATTGAATTCACCCCTCCACTTT
CDR3 protein: CASRRSFSIRGQGILNSPLHF

V gene: TRBV20-1
clone size: few
D gene: TRBD1
J gene: TRBJ1-4
CDR3 DNA: TGCAGTGCTAGTGGGACAGCAAATGGGGAAAAACTGTTTTTT
CDR3 protein: CSASGTANGEKLFF

V gene: TRBV6-5
clone size: NA
D gene: TRBD1
J gene: TRBJ1-2
CDR3 DNA: TGTGCCAGCAGTTACTCGTTACAGGGGGTGAGGGGCTACACCTTC
CDR3 protein: CASSYSLQGVRGYTF

V gene: TRBV7-9
clone size: NA
D gene: TRBD1
J gene: TRBJ2-1
CDR3 DNA: TGTGCCAGCAGCTTAATCCAGGGGGCGTTAGATGAGCAGTTCTTC
CDR3 protein: CASSLIQGALDEQFF

V gene: TRBV7-3
clone size: NA
D gene: TRBD1
J gene: TRBJ2-7
CDR3 DNA: TGCGCCAGCAGCCAACGAGGGGACAGCTCCTACGAGCAGTACTTC
CDR3 protein: CASSQRGDSSYEQYF

V gene: TRBV6-5
clone size: few
D gene: NA
J gene: TRBJ2-2
CDR3 DNA: TGTGCCAGCAGTTACTTCGGGGTAACCGGGGAGCTGTTTTTT
CDR3 protein: CASSYFGVTGELFF